The 16 T cell receptor beta chains in this list originate from one sample, sequenced in a study of blood T cell repertoires in COVID-19. The method was immunoSEQ multiplex PCR; TCRdb's version includes in-frame clones alone and lacks a portion of them. The profile shows about 91,000 clones, over 70% of them singletons. Sequencing was carried out using peripheral blood. Receptor source: a man between 65 and 80 years old with acute or convalescent COVID-19.

This clone showed up many times. V usage is TRBV19 and J usage is TRBJ2-3, with 11 bases fitting TRBD2. This CDR3 comprises 16 residues. Looked up from germline, CDR1 is LNHDA and CDR2 is SQIVND (reference sequence). The ends lost 1 base at V and 4 bases at J; junction bases unmatched: 4. The CDR3 region has the DNA TGTGCCAGTAGTATAGTAGGGACTAGCGGTGCAGATACGCAGTATTTT. Protein: CASSIVGTSGADTQYF.

The gene calls are TRBV5-5 and TRBJ2-5, with D tentatively TRBD2 (6 bases). V dropped 0 bases and J dropped 2 bases, with 11 bases sitting between them. Germline V lookup: CDR1 SGHKS, CDR2 YYEKEE (reference sequence). The CDR3 has 15 residues. This CDR3 is CASSLGQGTQETQYF. CDR3 DNA sequence: TGTGCCAGCAGCTTGGGTCAAGGGACTCAAGAGACCCAGTACTTC.

In this sample, this clone turned up many times. The chain carries TRBV29-1 and TRBJ1-1; 7 bases are shared with TRBD1. With V trimmed by 7 bases and J by 7 bases, 9 bases remained unmatched. Per the germline V gene, CDR1 is SQVTM and CDR2 is ANQGSEA. The CDR3 has 12 residues. CDR3 coding DNA: TGCAGCGCTAGGACAGGTTACGGTGAAGCTTTCTTT. This sequence encodes CSARTGYGEAFF.

The chain has TRBV7-2 and TRBJ2-3, with 8 bases matching TRBD2. The germline CDR1 and CDR2 sequences are SGHTA and FQGNSA. V gave up 3 bases and J gave up 2 bases; unmatched junction bases: 10. The CDR3 consists of 17 residues. The CDR3 sequence: CASSFLGLAISTDTQYF. CDR3 in DNA: TGTGCCAGCAGCTTTCTAGGACTAGCCATTTCCACAGATACGCAGTATTTT.

The chain couples TRBV24-1 to TRBJ2-7, with 11 positions matching TRBD2. The V segment lost 3 bases and the J segment 6 bases; nucleotides outside the gene matches: 3. This CDR3 has 14 amino acids. Germline CDR1 and CDR2: KGHDR and SFDVKD. Here the CDR3 reads CATSDPLAGVEQYF. The DNA for the CDR3 is TGTGCCACCAGTGATCCACTAGCGGGAGTCGAGCAGTACTTC.

J is TRBJ2-7 and V is TRBV2; 10 bases are a match to TRBD2. The CDR3 contains 13 residues. V lost 7 bases, J lost 5 bases, and 5 bases stayed unmatched. Germline CDR1 and CDR2: SNHLY and FYNNEI. The DNA of the CDR3 is TGTGCCAGCACCCTAGCGGGAGCTCACGAGCAGTACTTC. This translates into CASTLAGAHEQYF.

This clone was seen more than once but under ten times. The chain uses TRBV4-2 and TRBJ1-4, with a possible D match to TRBD1 (5 bases). V lost 4 bases and J 6 bases, leaving 15 bases between the germline ends. Per germline, CDR1 LGHNA and CDR2 YNFKEQ. The CDR3 loop spans 15 amino acids. The CDR3 coding sequence is TGTGCCAGCAGCCCCCAAAGGGGAGGGGATGAAAAACTGTTTTTT. It codes for CASSPQRGGDEKLFF.

This chain joins TRBV25-1 and TRBJ2-5; D is perhaps TRBD2 (5 bases). The CDR3 is 12 amino acids. Germline V lookup: CDR1 MGHDK, CDR2 SYGVNS. The V end lost 6 bases, the J end lost 5 bases, and 10 bases lay between the germline ends. The CDR3 bases are TGTGCCAGCAGATTTGAGGGCGAGACCCAGTACTTC. Amino acids: CASRFEGETQYF.

The rearrangement joins TRBV2 to TRBJ2-7, with TRBD2 matching 7 bases. The CDR3 is 13 amino acids. Per germline, CDR1 SNHLY and CDR2 FYNNEI. The junction had 9 bases not matched to a gene; V was cut back by 8 bases and J by 5 bases. CDR3 loop: CASVSAGTNEQYF. Written as DNA, the CDR3 is TGTGCCAGCGTTTCCGCGGGGACTAACGAGCAGTACTTC. The full variable domain, its missing parts supplied by reference TRBV2 and TRBJ2-7, is EPEVTQTPSHQVTQMGQEVILRCVPISNHLYFYWYRQILGQKVEFLVSFYNNEISEKSEIFDDQFSVERPDGSNFTLKIRSTKLEDSAMYFCASVSAGTNEQYFGPGTRLTVT.

V and J are TRBV25-1 and TRBJ2-7, with unresolved D. CDR1 and CDR2 (germline): MGHDK, SYGVNS. V lost 3 bases to trimming and J lost 0 bases, with 3 bases between them. CDR3 length: 12 residues. The CDR3 spells CASSDRSYEQYF. The CDR3 DNA reads TGTGCCAGCAGTGATCGCTCCTACGAGCAGTACTTC.

The rearrangement uses TRBV7-8 and TRBJ2-3; D is ambiguous. Per germline, CDR1 SGHVS and CDR2 FQNEAQ. Trimming took off 7 bases at V and 2 bases at J, with 4 bases between the two ends. The CDR3 has 11 residues. The CDR3 DNA sequence: TGTGCCAGCACCTACACAGATACGCAGTATTTT. It yields the protein CASTYTDTQYF.

This clone appeared once. This chain joins TRBV7-3 and TRBJ2-3; 14 positions match TRBD2. Germline CDR1 SGHTA, CDR2 FQGTGA. The CDR3 length is 19 residues. J lost 5 bases, V lost 5 bases, and 15 bases had no gene match. The CDR3 bases are TGTGCCAGCAGCCATAAAGGGGGGACTAGCGGGAGAAAAGGAGATACGCAGTATTTT. Its protein is CASSHKGGTSGRKGDTQYF.

This chain joins TRBV5-1 and TRBJ1-2, with a weak D call TRBD1 (5 bases). The CDR3 runs 15 residues. Trimming removed 4 bases at V and 10 bases at J, with 23 bases between. From germline, CDR1 is SGHRS and CDR2 YFSETQ. The CDR3 DNA is TGCGCCAGCAGCCCGAACGGGGGACCTTCGCCCGACTACACCTTC. Its translation: CASSPNGGPSPDYTF.

This rearrangement joins TRBV11-3 to TRBJ2-2, with 8 bases aligning to TRBD2. The CDR3 totals 17 residues. The V gene end was trimmed by 4 bases and the J gene end by 4 bases; junction bases not matched to a gene: 11. The germline CDR1 and CDR2 sequences are SGHNT and YENEEA. Here the CDR3 DNA reads TGTGCCAGCAGCTCCCTGGGGGCGGGAGGTCTCACCGGGGAGCTGTTTTTT. It specifies CASSSLGAGGLTGELFF.

This sequence joins TRBV28 and TRBJ2-5, with D tentatively TRBD2 (7 bases). This CDR3 has 14 amino acids. With 8 bases removed from V and 3 bases from J, the gap between germline ends came to 16 bases. Germline V CDR1 and CDR2: MDHEN, SYDVKM. CDR3 nucleotide sequence: TGTGCCAGCGCAGGGGCCCTAGCGGAAGAGACCCAGTACTTC. Amino acid sequence: CASAGALAEETQYF.

This clone occurred a few times. The chain recombines TRBV27 with TRBJ2-3; D is ambiguous. The length of the CDR3 is 16 residues. Trimming cost V 3 bases and J 6 bases, with 19 bases left between them. CDR1 is MNHEY and CDR2 is SMNVEV in the germline V gene (reference sequence). The CDR3 here is CASSLGPRSLGDTQYF. In DNA form, the CDR3 reads TGTGCCAGCAGTTTGGGTCCTCGGAGCCTCGGGGATACGCAGTATTTT.